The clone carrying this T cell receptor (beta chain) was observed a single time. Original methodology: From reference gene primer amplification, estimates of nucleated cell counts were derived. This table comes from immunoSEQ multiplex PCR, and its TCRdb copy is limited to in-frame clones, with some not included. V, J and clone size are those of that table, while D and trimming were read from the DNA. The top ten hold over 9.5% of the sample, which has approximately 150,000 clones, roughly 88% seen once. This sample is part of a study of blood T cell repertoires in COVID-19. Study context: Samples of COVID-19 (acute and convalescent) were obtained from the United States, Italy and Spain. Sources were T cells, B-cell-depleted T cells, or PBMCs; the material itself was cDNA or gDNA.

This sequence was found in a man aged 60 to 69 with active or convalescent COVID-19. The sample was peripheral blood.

CDR3 amino acids: CASSYSSGHLLHGYTF. CDR3 nucleotide sequence: TGTGCCAGCAGTTACTCGTCGGGACATCTTCTTCATGGCTACACCTTC. This chain connects TRBV6-5 to TRBJ1-2; the D gene is possibly TRBD1 (6 bases). The CDR3 extends over 16 amino acids. V gave up 0 bases and J gave up 6 bases, with 17 bases separating them. Germline V gene data show CDR1 as MNHEY and CDR2 as SVGAGI.